This T cell receptor beta chain emerged from a study of control samples from healthy donors and cancer patients. The CDR3 is made up of 15 amino acids. CDR1 and CDR2 from the germline V gene are MNHEY and SVGEGT. Trimming left V 0 bases short and J 3 bases short, with 12 bases between. Repertoires were generated with immunoSEQ multiplex PCR, while TCRdb's copy carries only in-frame clones and drops some. Altogether roughly 180,000 clones are present, about 94% being singletons, with the ten largest covering about 4%. The chain links TRBV6-2 or TRBV6-3 to TRBJ2-7, with D hard to call. The TCR originated in a woman aged 60-75 years in good health. Sequenced: blood. The CDR3 DNA is TGTGCCAGCAGTTACTCAGTCTGGATGGTCTACGAGCAGTACTTC. Translated, it gives CASSYSVWMVYEQYF.